This T cell receptor beta chain was identified in a study of T cell changes during pregnancy in multiple sclerosis (dated by TCRdb to about 2019). Describing the broader study: The study examined how the T cell repertoire changed over the course of pregnancy in women with multiple sclerosis.

Taken from cysteine to phenylalanine, the CDR3 has 14 residues. Solely the CDR3 DNA is kept, with 42 bases framed from the first base. The trim is 1 base for V and 5 bases for J, with a gap of 12 bases between the germline ends. The germline V gene (reference sequence) supplies CDR1 LNHDA and CDR2 SQIVND. Library preparation employed the immunoSEQ multiplex PCR assay. The table was pulled from immuneACCESS by TCRdb, which kept in-frame rearrangements only. Such tables lose some clones; where checked, under half of the loss comes from unresolved V genes, and the rest has no known cause. For this sample there are around 50,000 clones; approximately 95% appear just once. The top ten clones comprise 5.5% to 7.5% of the sample. This clone was recorded once. This receptor's antigen is unknown. Per-base qualities were not stored, and no clone one base away is much larger.

The V gene is TRBV19 and the J gene is TRBJ2-7; a tentative D call is TRBD1 (5 bases match). This sequence was found in a female donor with multiple sclerosis, enrolled in a pregnancy study. The specimen was CD8+ T cells from peripheral blood mononuclear cells, collected in the first trimester of pregnancy. The bases are TGTGCCAGTAGTATAGGCCAGGGTTTACACGAGCAGTACTTC. Its translation reads: CASSIGQGLHEQYF.